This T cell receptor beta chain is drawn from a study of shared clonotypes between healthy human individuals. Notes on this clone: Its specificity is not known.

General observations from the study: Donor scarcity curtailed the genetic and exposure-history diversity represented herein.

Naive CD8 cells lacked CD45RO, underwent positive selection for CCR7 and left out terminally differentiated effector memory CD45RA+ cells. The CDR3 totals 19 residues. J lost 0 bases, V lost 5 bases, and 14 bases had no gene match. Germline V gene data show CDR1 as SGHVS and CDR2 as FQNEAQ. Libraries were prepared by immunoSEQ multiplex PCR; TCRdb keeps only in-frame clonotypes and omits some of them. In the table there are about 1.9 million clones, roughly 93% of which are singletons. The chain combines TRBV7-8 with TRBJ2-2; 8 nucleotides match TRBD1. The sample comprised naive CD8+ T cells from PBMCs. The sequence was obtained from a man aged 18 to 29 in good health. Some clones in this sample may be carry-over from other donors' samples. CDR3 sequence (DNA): TGTGCCAGCAGCATCCGGGACAGGTTTTTCGAATCGAACACCGGGGAGCTGTTTTTT. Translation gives CASSIRDRFFESNTGELFF.